Listed below are T cell receptor beta chains from one sample, sequenced in a study of memory CD4+ T cells and cytomegalovirus serostatus. Clones were read by immunoSEQ multiplex PCR, and TCRdb kept only the in-frame ones, dropping some. Of approximately 40,000 clones detected, around 76% appear once; the ten largest clones hold 1.9%. The sequenced sample was memory CD4+ T cells from blood. The receptors stem from an adult in good health and CMV-seronegative. The CDR3 runs from the conserved cysteine through the conserved F or W. D genes are given only for firm matches. Clone size is not always given. Where it is, it says once, few, many or a class for expanded clones.

d_call	v_call	clone_size	j_call	cdr3_aa	cdr3_nt
NA	TRBV7-2	NA	TRBJ1-2	CASSLERRVYGYTF	TGTGCCAGCAGCTTAGAGCGCAGGGTCTATGGCTACACCTTC
NA	TRBV4-1	NA	TRBJ2-7	CASSQILANEQYF	TGCGCCAGCAGCCAAATACTAGCTAACGAGCAGTACTTC
NA	TRBV30	NA	TRBJ1-6	CAGKGPLGSPLHF	TGTGCCGGCAAAGGCCCCCTAGGTTCACCCCTCCACTTT
NA	TRBV5-6	NA	TRBJ2-5	CASSLWLTEGAGETQYF	TGTGCCAGCAGCTTGTGGTTGACGGAGGGGGCGGGGGAGACCCAGTACTTC
TRBD2	TRBV7-2	NA	TRBJ2-1	CASSLVSGGDNEQFF	TGTGCCAGCAGCTTAGTTAGCGGGGGCGACAATGAGCAGTTCTTC
NA	TRBV28	NA	TRBJ2-7	CASSLGGRTYEQYF	TGTGCCAGCAGTTTAGGAGGCAGGACCTACGAGCAGTACTTC
NA	TRBV28	NA	TRBJ1-5	CASGGQPGPQHF	TGTGCCAGCGGTGGACAGCCCGGGCCCCAGCATTTT
NA	TRBV4-1	NA	TRBJ1-2	CASSQGIRGADYGYTF	TGCGCCAGCAGCCAAGGAATCAGGGGAGCGGACTATGGCTACACCTTC
NA	TRBV6-5	NA	TRBJ1-2	CASSYSGREGYTF	TGTGCCAGCAGTTACTCAGGCAGGGAAGGCTACACCTTC
NA	TRBV2	NA	TRBJ2-6	CASSEALGYRASGANVLTF	TGTGCCAGCAGTGAAGCGCTTGGGTACCGGGCTTCTGGGGCCAACGTCCTGACTTTC
TRBD1	TRBV27	NA	TRBJ1-1	CASSTSTGTPNTEAFF	TGTGCCAGCAGTACATCGACAGGGACTCCGAACACTGAAGCTTTCTTT
NA	TRBV6-5	once	TRBJ1-2	CASSFSGVIYGYTF	TGTGCCAGCAGTTTTTCGGGGGTGATATATGGCTACACCTTC